This T cell receptor (beta chain) was identified during a study of chemoradiotherapy in HPV16-positive cancers. Assay used: immunoSEQ multiplex PCR; TCRdb lists only in-frame clones, some missing. Among more than 35,000 clones listed, 75% to 85% were seen once. Study findings and constraints: Only two HPV16-positive patients supplied the functional HPV-specificity definition. In HPV16-positive patients, HPV-responsive T-cell expansion tracked better recurrence-free survival.

The CDR3 totals 13 residues. J gave up 5 bases and V 4 bases, and 5 bases lay outside the gene matches. Germline V gives CDR1 SGHDT, CDR2 YYEEEE. On this clone: Its antigen remains unidentified.

Samples were taken several times over chemoradiotherapy. The sequence derives from a human donor with HPV-associated anogenital cancer. This chain uses TRBV5-6 with TRBJ2-5; 7 bases align to TRBD1. The input for sequencing was blood, taken from a patient who underwent chemoradiotherapy. DNA of the CDR3: TGTGCCAGCAGCCTGGGACAGTTGGAGACCCAGTACTTC. Protein sequence: CASSLGQLETQYF. Variable domain in full (rest from reference TRBV5-6 and TRBJ2-5): DAGVTQSPTHLIKTRGQQVTLRCSPKSGHDTVSWYQQALGQGPQFIFQYYEEEERQRGNFPDRFSGHQFPNYSSELNVNALLLGDSALYLCASSLGQLETQYFGPGTRLLVL.